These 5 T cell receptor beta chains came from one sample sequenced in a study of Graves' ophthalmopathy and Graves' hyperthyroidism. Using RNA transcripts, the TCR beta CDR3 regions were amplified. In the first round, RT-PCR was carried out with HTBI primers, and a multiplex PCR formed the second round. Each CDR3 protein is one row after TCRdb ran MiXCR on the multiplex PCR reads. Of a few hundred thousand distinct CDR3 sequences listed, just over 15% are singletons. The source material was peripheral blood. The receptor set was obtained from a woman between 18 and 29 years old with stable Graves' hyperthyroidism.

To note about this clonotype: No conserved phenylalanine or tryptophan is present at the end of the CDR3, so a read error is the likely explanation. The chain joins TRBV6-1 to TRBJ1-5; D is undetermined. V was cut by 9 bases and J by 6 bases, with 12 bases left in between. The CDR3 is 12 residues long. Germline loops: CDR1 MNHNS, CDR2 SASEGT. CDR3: CASKGVGQPQHY. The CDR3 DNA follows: TGTGCCAGTAAAGGCGTGGGTCAGCCCCAGCATTAT.

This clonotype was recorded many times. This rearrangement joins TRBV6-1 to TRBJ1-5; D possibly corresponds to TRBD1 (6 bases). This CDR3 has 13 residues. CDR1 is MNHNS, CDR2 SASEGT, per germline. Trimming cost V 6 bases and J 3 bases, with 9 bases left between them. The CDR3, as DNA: TGTGCCAGCAGGGACAGTTACAATCAGCCCCAGCATTTT. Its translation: CASRDSYNQPQHF.

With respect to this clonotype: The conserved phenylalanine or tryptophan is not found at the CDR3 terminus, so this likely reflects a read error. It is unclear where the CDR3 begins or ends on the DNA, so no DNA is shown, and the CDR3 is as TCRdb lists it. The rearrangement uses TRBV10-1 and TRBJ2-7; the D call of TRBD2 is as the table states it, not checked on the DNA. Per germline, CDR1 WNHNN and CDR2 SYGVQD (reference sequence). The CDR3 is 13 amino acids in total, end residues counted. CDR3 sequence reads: CASSAGPAYEQCY.

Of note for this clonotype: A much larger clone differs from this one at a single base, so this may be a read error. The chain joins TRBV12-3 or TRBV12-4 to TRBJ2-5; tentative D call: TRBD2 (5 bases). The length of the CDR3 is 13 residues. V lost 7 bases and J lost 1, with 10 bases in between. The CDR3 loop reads CASKSGSQETQYF. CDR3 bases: TGTGCCAGCAAGAGTGGGAGCCAAGAGACCCAGTACTTC.

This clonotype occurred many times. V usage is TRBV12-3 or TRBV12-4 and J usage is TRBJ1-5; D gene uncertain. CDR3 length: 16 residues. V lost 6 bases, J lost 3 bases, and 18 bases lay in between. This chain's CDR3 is CASSPPGPDANQPQHF. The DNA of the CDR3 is TGTGCCAGCAGCCCCCCCGGGCCCGATGCCAATCAGCCCCAGCATTTT.